These 20 T cell receptor beta chains were sequenced from one sample in a study of blood T cells in healthy people across ages. The second PCR ran about 6 to 12 cycles with a sample-barcoded 5' primer and J-beta primers. TCRdb passed the 5' RACE reads through MiXCR, listing each CDR3 protein once. The sample holds approximately 400,000 distinct CDR3 sequences; about 52% are singletons and the top ten take under 65%. Material: blood. These receptors all stem from a man aged 60 to 75 in good health.

This clonotype has just a few counts. The rearrangement uses TRBV7-3 and TRBJ2-7; D possibly matches TRBD1 or TRBD2 (5 bases each). TRBJ2-5 matches the DNA end more closely, so the J call is doubtful. The germline V gene encodes CDR1 SGHTA and CDR2 FQGTGA. This CDR3 spans 14 amino acids. CDR3 loop: CASSPARDGETQYF. CDR3 DNA: TGTGCCAGCAGCCCTGCCCGGGACGGGGAGACCCAGTACTTC.

This clonotype was found many times. The chain links TRBV6-4 to TRBJ2-3; weak D call: TRBD1 (5 bases). CDR3 size: 14 residues. Germline lookup yields CDR1 MRHNA and CDR2 SNTAGT. The V gene lost 3 bases and the J gene lost 7 bases, with 14 bases spanning the gap. The CDR3 DNA is TGTGCCAGCAGTGAAGGGGCAGAAGGGTATACGCAGTATTTT. Encoded protein: CASSEGAEGYTQYF.

This clonotype was counted only a few times. The rearrangement uses TRBV20-1 and TRBJ2-5; 8 bases agree with TRBD1. The J call may be in error: the DNA end matches TRBJ2-7 better. The germline gives CDR1 DFQATT, CDR2 SNEGSKA (reference sequence). This CDR3 contains 15 residues. The CDR3 is CSALGGQALSDEQYF. CDR3 bases: TGCAGTGCTCTAGGGGGACAGGCCCTTTCGGACGAGCAGTACTTC.

V usage is TRBV7-9 and J usage is TRBJ1-4; D not certain. The germline CDR1 and CDR2 sequences are SEHNR and FQNEAQ (reference sequence). Trimming took 5 bases from V and 7 from J, leaving 17 bases between them. This CDR3 has 15 residues. The CDR3 region has the DNA TGTGCCAGCAGCCGAGACGACCGACCCGTTGAAAAACTGTTTTTT. It specifies CASSRDDRPVEKLFF.

The V call is TRBV30, the J call TRBJ2-1, with TRBD2 identical over 8 bases. Trimming removed 2 bases from V and 1 base from J; junction bases left unmatched: 13. This CDR3 is built from 18 residues. Germline V gene lookup returns CDR1 GTSNPN and CDR2 SVGIG (reference sequence). The CDR3 region has the DNA TGTGCCTGGAGTAGGGAGGGGTTTACTAGCGGATCCTACAATGAGCAGTTCTTC. Its protein product is CAWSREGFTSGSYNEQFF.

This clonotype was detected a few times. This sequence joins TRBV5-1 and TRBJ2-7; D is unresolved. CDR3 length: 16 amino acids. V was shortened by 1 base and J by 0 bases, with 14 bases between the two germline ends. Germline V gene lookup returns CDR1 SGHRS and CDR2 YFSETQ. CDR3 amino acids: CASSLTDSDHSYEQYF. CDR3 coding DNA: TGCGCCAGCAGCTTGACTGACTCGGACCACTCCTACGAGCAGTACTTC.

This sequence joins TRBV20-1 and TRBJ2-4; D perhaps matches TRBD1 (5 bases). The assigned J gene may be wrong: the sequence end matches TRBJ2-7 better. Per germline, CDR1 DFQATT and CDR2 SNEGSKA (reference sequence). The CDR3 length is 13 residues. The CDR3 nucleotides read TGCAGTGCTCCTTACCGGCTGGGGCACGAGCAGTACTTC. Its protein is CSAPYRLGHEQYF.

The chain couples TRBV10-3 to TRBJ1-5, with D uncertain. The CDR3 has 14 amino acids. Between the trimmed V and J ends, which lost 4 bases and 3 bases, there was a span of 10 bases. The V gene's germline CDR1 is ENHRY and CDR2 SYGVKD. The CDR3 sequence is CAISVGIPNQPQHF. The CDR3 DNA reads as TGTGCCATCAGTGTGGGGATACCCAATCAGCCCCAGCATTTT.

The chain uses TRBV12-5 and TRBJ2-5; TRBD2 agrees at 7 bases. Trimming took 6 bases from V and 1 from J; bases not matched to a gene: 5. This CDR3 has 14 residues. Germline-derived CDR1 and CDR2 are LGHNT and FRNRAP. The CDR3 sequence is CASGGGTAQETQYF. The CDR3 nucleotides read TGTGCTAGTGGGGGGGGGACCGCCCAAGAGACCCAGTACTTC.

This rearrangement joins TRBV12-3 or TRBV12-4 to TRBJ2-7; 13 nucleotides match TRBD2. The tail of the sequence fits TRBJ2-5 better, so the J call may be wrong. This CDR3 has 16 amino acids. CDR3 residues: CASSPGLAGAEETQYF. In DNA form, the CDR3 reads TGTGCCAGCAGTCCCGGACTAGCGGGAGCGGAAGAGACCCAGTACTTC.

This clonotype was found a few times. The chain links TRBV20-1 to TRBJ2-4, with no clear D. CDR3 length: 14 residues. V was shortened by 2 bases and J by 0 bases, with 8 bases between the two germline ends. Germline V gene data show CDR1 as DFQATT and CDR2 as SNEGSKA (reference sequence). The DNA for the CDR3 is TGCAGTGCTAGACCACTGTTAGCCAAAAACATTCAGTACTTC. As protein: CSARPLLAKNIQYF.

This chain links TRBV6-5 with TRBJ2-3; 7 bases map to TRBD2. The trim removed 2 bases at V and 2 bases at J, leaving 1 base unmatched. This CDR3 spans 14 amino acids. Germline CDR1 reads MNHEY; CDR2 reads SVGAGI. CDR3 DNA: TGTGCCAGCAGTTACGGACTAGACACAGATACGCAGTATTTT. Translated: CASSYGLDTDTQYF.

The J gene is TRBJ2-4, the V gene TRBV10-3; TRBD1 aligns across 11 bases. Trimming took 4 bases from V and 13 from J; bases not matched to a gene: 12. CDR1 and CDR2 (germline): ENHRY, SYGVKD. The CDR3 length is 15 residues. The CDR3 DNA reads TGTGCCATCAGTGCTACCGGACAGGGGGCGGAGGAGCAGTACTTC. Its protein is CAISATGQGAEEQYF.

V usage is TRBV6-2 or TRBV6-3 and J usage is TRBJ2-7; TRBD2 matches 13 bases. The germline CDR1 and CDR2 sequences are MNHEY and SVGEGT. Unmatched junction bases numbered 14, after V lost 6 bases and J lost 0 bases. The CDR3 totals 19 residues. The CDR3 region is CASSSPLGTSGISSYEQYF. As DNA, the CDR3 is TGTGCCAGCAGCTCTCCACTTGGGACTAGCGGGATCAGCTCCTACGAGCAGTACTTC.

The chain uses TRBV7-2 and TRBJ2-4; 9 nucleotides line up with TRBD1. Per germline, CDR1 SGHTA and CDR2 FQGNSA. The V and J ends lost 4 bases and 4 bases, in that order; junction bases with no gene match: 5. The CDR3 contains 15 residues. Here the CDR3 DNA reads TGTGCCAGCAGCTCCTGGGACAGGGAAAAAAACATTCAGTACTTC. Translation: CASSSWDREKNIQYF.

J is TRBJ2-3 and V is TRBV12-3 or TRBV12-4; no firm D call. CDR3 length: 15 residues. V lost 2 bases and J 0 bases, leaving 9 bases between the germline ends. The CDR3 is CASSLTLFSTDTQYF. The CDR3, as DNA: TGTGCCAGCAGTTTAACACTTTTTAGCACAGATACGCAGTATTTT.

This clonotype was observed a single time. J is TRBJ2-3 and V is TRBV13; D unresolved. V was shortened by 5 bases and J by 4 bases, with 10 bases between the two germline ends. Per germline, CDR1 PRHDT and CDR2 FYEKMQ (reference sequence). CDR3 size: 13 residues. The CDR3 reads CASSPLPADTQYF. The CDR3 DNA reads TGTGCCAGCAGCCCCCTTCCCGCAGATACGCAGTATTTT.

Notes on this clonotype: Since a much larger clone is just one base distant, this may be a read error. The chain joins TRBV5-1 to TRBJ2-3, with D uncertain. The V gene's germline CDR1 is SGHRS and CDR2 YFSETQ. Trimming removed 6 bases from V and 4 bases from J, with 12 bases in between. CDR3 length: 13 amino acids. The CDR3 protein is CASTRGIADTQYF. CDR3 nucleotides: TGCGCCAGCACACGTGGGATCGCAGATACGCAGTATTTT.

This clonotype was seen many times. The chain links TRBV7-6 to TRBJ2-5, with 9 bases matching TRBD2. The ends lost 6 bases at V and 4 bases at J; junction bases unmatched: 0. The CDR3 runs 12 residues. Germline CDR1 reads SGHVS; CDR2 reads FNYEAQ. This CDR3 reads CASRLAGETQYF. In nucleotides, the CDR3 is TGTGCCAGCAGACTAGCGGGAGAGACCCAGTACTTC. Supplemented by reference TRBV7-6 and TRBJ2-5, the full variable domain reads GAGVSQSPRYKVTKRGQDVALRCDPISGHVSLYWYRQALGQGPEFLTYFNYEAQQDKSGLPNDRFSAERPEGSISTLTIQRTEQRDSAMYRCASRLAGETQYFGPGTRLLVL.

The chain uses TRBV20-1 and TRBJ2-7, with D uncertain. In germline, CDR1 is DFQATT, CDR2 SNEGSKA (reference sequence). The CDR3 sequence is 14 residues long. With 3 bases removed from V and 7 bases from J, the gap between germline ends came to 19 bases. The CDR3 sequence: CSASDVGSFNEQYF. CDR3 bases: TGCAGTGCTAGCGACGTGGGCTCCTTCAATGAGCAGTACTTC.